This T cell receptor (beta chain) was recorded in a study of blood T cell repertoires in COVID-19. Study at large: Material from acute and convalescent COVID-19 was sourced from the United States, Italy and Spain. Nucleic acid was either cDNA or gDNA, and it came from T cells, B-cell-depleted T cells, or PBMCs.

Germline V CDR1 and CDR2: SGHVS, FNYEAQ. Between the trimmed V and J ends, which lost 5 bases and 1 base, there was a span of 14 bases. The CDR3 spans 15 residues. TCRdb keeps only in-frame clones here, not all; method: immunoSEQ multiplex PCR. The sample gives about 39,000 clones, 90% to 95% of which show up once; about 2.2% is in the top ten. The specimen was peripheral blood. The origin of this receptor is a man aged 50 or older with active COVID-19. The rearrangement joins TRBV7-6 to TRBJ1-1; D may be TRBD1 (5 bases). The CDR3 sequence is CASSVSRGPNTEAFF. The CDR3 DNA reads TGTGCCAGCAGCGTCTCAAGGGGCCCGAACACTGAAGCTTTCTTT. Full variable domain (rest looked up from reference TRBV7-6 and TRBJ1-1): GAGVSQSPRYKVTKRGQDVALRCDPISGHVSLYWYRQALGQGPEFLTYFNYEAQQDKSGLPNDRFSAERPEGSISTLTIQRTEQRDSAMYRCASSVSRGPNTEAFFGQGTRLTVV.